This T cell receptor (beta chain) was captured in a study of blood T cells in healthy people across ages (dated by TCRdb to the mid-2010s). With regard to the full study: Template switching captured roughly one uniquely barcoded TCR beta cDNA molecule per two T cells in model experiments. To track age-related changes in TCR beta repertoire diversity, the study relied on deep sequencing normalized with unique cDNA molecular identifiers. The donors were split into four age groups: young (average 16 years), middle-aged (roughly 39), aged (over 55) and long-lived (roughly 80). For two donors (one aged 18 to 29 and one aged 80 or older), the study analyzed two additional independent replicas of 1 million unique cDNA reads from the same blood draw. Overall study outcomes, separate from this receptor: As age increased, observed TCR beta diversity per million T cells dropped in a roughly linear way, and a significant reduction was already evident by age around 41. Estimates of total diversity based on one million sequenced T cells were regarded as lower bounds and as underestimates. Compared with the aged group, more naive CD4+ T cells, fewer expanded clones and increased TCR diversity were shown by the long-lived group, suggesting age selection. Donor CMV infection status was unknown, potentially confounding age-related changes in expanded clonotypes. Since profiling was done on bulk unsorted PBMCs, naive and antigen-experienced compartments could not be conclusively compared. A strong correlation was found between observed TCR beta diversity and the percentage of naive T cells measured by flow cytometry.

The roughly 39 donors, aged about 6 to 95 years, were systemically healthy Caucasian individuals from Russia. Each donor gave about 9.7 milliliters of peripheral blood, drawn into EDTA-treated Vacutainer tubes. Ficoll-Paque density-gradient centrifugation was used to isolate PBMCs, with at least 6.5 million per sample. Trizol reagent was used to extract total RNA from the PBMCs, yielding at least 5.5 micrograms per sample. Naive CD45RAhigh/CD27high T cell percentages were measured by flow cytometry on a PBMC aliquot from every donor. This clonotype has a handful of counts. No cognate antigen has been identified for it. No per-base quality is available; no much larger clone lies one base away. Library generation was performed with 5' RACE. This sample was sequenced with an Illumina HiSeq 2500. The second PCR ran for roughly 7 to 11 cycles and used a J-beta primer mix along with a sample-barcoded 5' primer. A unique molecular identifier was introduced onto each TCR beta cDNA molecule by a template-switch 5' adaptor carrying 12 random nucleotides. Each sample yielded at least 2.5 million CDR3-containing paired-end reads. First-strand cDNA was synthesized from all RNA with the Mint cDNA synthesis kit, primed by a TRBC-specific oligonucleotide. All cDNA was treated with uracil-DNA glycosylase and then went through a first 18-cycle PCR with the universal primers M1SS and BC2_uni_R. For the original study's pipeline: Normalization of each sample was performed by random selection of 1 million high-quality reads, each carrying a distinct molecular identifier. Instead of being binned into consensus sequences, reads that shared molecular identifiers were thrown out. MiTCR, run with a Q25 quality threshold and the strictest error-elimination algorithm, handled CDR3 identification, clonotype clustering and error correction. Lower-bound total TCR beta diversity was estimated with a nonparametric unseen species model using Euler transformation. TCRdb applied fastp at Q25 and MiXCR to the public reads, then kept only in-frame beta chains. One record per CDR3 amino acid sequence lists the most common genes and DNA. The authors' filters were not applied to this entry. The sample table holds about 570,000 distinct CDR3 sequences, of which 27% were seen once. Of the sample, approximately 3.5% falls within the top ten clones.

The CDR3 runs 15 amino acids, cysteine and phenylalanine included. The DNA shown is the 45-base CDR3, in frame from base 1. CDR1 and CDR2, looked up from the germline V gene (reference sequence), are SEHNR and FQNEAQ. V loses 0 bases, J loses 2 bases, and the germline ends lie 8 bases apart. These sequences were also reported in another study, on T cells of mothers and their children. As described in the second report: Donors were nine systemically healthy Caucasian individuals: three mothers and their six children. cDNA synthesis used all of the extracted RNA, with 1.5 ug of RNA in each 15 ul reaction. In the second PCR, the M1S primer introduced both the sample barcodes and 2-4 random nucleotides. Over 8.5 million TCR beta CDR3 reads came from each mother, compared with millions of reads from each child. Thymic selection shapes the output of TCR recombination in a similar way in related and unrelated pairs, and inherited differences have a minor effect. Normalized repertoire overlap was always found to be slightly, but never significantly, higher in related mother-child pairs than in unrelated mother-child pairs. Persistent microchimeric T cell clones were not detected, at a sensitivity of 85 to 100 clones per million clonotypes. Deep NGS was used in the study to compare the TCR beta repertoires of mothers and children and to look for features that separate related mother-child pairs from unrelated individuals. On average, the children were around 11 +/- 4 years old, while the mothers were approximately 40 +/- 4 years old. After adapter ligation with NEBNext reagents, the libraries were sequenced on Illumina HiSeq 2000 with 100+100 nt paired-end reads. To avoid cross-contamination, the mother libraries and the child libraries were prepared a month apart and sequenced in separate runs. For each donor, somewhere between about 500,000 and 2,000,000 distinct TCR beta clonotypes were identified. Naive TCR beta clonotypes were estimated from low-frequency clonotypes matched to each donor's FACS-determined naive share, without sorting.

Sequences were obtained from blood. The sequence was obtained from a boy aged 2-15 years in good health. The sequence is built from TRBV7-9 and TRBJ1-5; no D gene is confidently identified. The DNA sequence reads TGTGCCAGCAGCTTAGCGGGCCCCCGCAATCAGCCCCAGCATTTT. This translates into CASSLAGPRNQPQHF.